Described below is a single T cell receptor (beta chain) sequence and its context. Antigen: not known. This sample was included in a study of T-cell memory formation after mild COVID-19. Study outcomes and limitations: The finding that pre-infection memory included some responding clones suggested that cross-reactive memory joined. CD8+ contracting clones occupied EMRA, while CD4+ ones occupied mainly CM and EM.

TCRdb redid the calling of the 5' RACE reads with MiXCR, one entry per CDR3 protein. This sample has 350,000 or so distinct CDR3 sequences, with around a fifth found just once. This sequence was found in an adult woman who had mild COVID-19 (a few samples of this study predate the infection). Cell type and time point are not known. Sequenced: PBMCs or a T cell subset sorted from them (not recorded which).

Here the CDR3 DNA reads TGTGCCAGCAGTCCTACTAGCGGGAGCCCAGATACGCAGTATTTT. Its translation is CASSPTSGSPDTQYF. The rearrangement uses TRBV9 and TRBJ2-3; 11 bases align to TRBD2. Per germline, CDR1 SGDLS and CDR2 YYNGEE. The CDR3 is 15 amino acids. The ends lost 5 bases at V and 4 bases at J; junction bases unmatched: 6.